These 21 T cell receptor beta chains share one sample of origin, sequenced in a study of blood T cell repertoires in COVID-19 (dated by TCRdb to between 2020 and 2021). Library preparation used the immunoSEQ multiplex PCR assay. Not all clones reach the TCRdb copy of this immuneACCESS table, which keeps in-frame sequences only. Checked studies attribute under half of the gap to unresolved V genes and leave the rest unexplained. The sample table lists about 73,000 clones, about 91% of them with a count of one. The ten largest account for around 10% of the sample. The specimen sequenced was peripheral blood. The receptors originated from an older man with acute or convalescent COVID-19.

The chain links TRBV6-5 to TRBJ2-1, with D uncertain. Germline CDR1 is MNHEY and CDR2 is SVGAGI. The CDR3 runs to 13 residues. The V end lost 7 bases, the J end lost 0 bases, and 7 bases lay between the germline ends. The CDR3 region is CASTRSSYNEQFF. Written as DNA, the CDR3 is TGTGCCAGCACGCGAAGCTCCTACAATGAGCAGTTCTTC.

V and J are TRBV2 and TRBJ2-3, with D possibly TRBD1 on 6 matching bases. Per germline, CDR1 SNHLY and CDR2 FYNNEI. This CDR3 contains 12 residues. V was clipped by 6 bases and J by 5 bases, with 9 bases between them. CDR3 sequence reads: CASSEGVDTQYF. CDR3 DNA: TGTGCCAGCAGCGAGGGGGTAGATACGCAGTATTTT.

This chain links TRBV19 with TRBJ1-4; maybe TRBD1 (6 bases). The CDR3 has 12 residues. Trimming removed 6 bases at V and 6 bases at J, with 8 bases between. Per germline, CDR1 LNHDA and CDR2 SQIVND (reference sequence). For the CDR3, the DNA is TGTGCCAGTAGGGACAGTTATGAAAAACTGTTTTTT. Translation gives CASRDSYEKLFF.

On this clone itself: Other DNA sequences from this sample encode an identical CDR3 as well. This chain connects TRBV12-3 or TRBV12-4 to TRBJ1-2; D is perhaps TRBD1 (5 bases). The CDR3 is 13 amino acids. V lost 3 bases to trimming and J lost 1 base, with 6 bases between them. The CDR3 region has the DNA TGTGCCAGCAGTTTGCAGGGTAACTATGGCTACACCTTC. Translation: CASSLQGNYGYTF.

The chain links TRBV18 to TRBJ1-1; unclear D gene. Germline values: CDR1 KGHSH, CDR2 LQKENI. The CDR3 sequence is 13 residues long. V lost 4 bases, J lost 3 bases, and 9 bases lay in between. CDR3 residues: CASSLSSDTEAFF. The CDR3 DNA reads TGTGCCAGCTCACTCTCGTCCGACACTGAAGCTTTCTTT. The whole variable domain, remainder taken from reference TRBV18 and TRBJ1-1, is NAGVMQNPRHLVRRRGQEARLRCSPMKGHSHVYWYRQLPEEGLKFMVYLQKENIIDESGMPKERFSAEFPKEGPSILRIQQVVRGDSAAYFCASSLSSDTEAFFGQGTRLTVV.

In its sample, this clone was seen a few times. The chain couples TRBV27 to TRBJ2-3; D is possibly TRBD2 (5 bases). In germline, CDR1 is MNHEY, CDR2 SMNVEV (reference sequence). V was pared by 2 bases and J by 2 bases, with 11 bases between. The CDR3 has 15 residues. For the CDR3, the DNA is TGTGCCAGCAGTTTAATGGGCGGACTCACAGATACGCAGTATTTT. Its protein is CASSLMGGLTDTQYF.

V and J are TRBV29-1 and TRBJ1-3; 8 bases are a match to TRBD1. From germline, CDR1 is SQVTM and CDR2 ANQGSEA. CDR3 length: 14 residues. Unmatched junction bases numbered 7, after V lost 6 bases and J lost 3 bases. The CDR3 sequence: CSVRTGNGGNTIYF. The CDR3 DNA is TGCAGCGTCCGGACAGGGAACGGTGGAAACACCATATATTTT.

The chain carries TRBV7-3 and TRBJ2-3, with D perhaps matching TRBD2 (6 bases). CDR1 is SGHTA and CDR2 is FQGTGA in the germline V gene. V was shortened by 1 base and J by 4 bases, with 9 bases between the two germline ends. This CDR3 has 14 amino acids. The CDR3 DNA reads TGTGCCAGCAGCTTAAGGGGGGTATCAGATACGCAGTATTTT. Translated: CASSLRGVSDTQYF.

V and J are TRBV7-3 and TRBJ2-1; TRBD2 agrees at 13 bases. This CDR3 region has 15 residues. The germline CDR1 and CDR2 sequences are SGHTA and FQGTGA. After removal of 3 bases from V and 9 bases from J, the junction contained 5 bases not matched to a gene. CDR3 in amino acids: CASSFTGTSGIEQFF. The CDR3 nucleotides read TGTGCCAGCAGCTTTACAGGGACTAGCGGGATTGAGCAGTTCTTC.

This clone was observed once. The chain employs TRBV7-8 and TRBJ1-1; D might be TRBD1 (5 bases). The germline V and J ends were trimmed by 0 bases and 2 bases, with 19 bases remaining between them. CDR3 length: 18 residues. Germline V lookup: CDR1 SGHVS, CDR2 FQNEAQ. In DNA form, the CDR3 reads TGTGCCAGCAGCTTAGCTTCGGGGGGGACTGCGGGTAACACTGAAGCTTTCTTT. Its translation: CASSLASGGTAGNTEAFF.

This rearrangement joins TRBV24-1 to TRBJ2-5; 9 positions match TRBD1. Germline V gene data show CDR1 as KGHDR and CDR2 as SFDVKD. V shed 3 bases and J 6 bases; nucleotides not matched to a gene: 10. The CDR3 has 16 residues. The CDR3 bases are TGTGCCACCAGTGATACCGGGACAGGGATCGGGAAGACCCAGTACTTC. It codes for CATSDTGTGIGKTQYF.

This chain links TRBV19 with TRBJ1-2; a possible D gene is TRBD1 (6 bases). The CDR3 runs 13 residues. Trimming took off 5 bases at V and 3 bases at J, with 10 bases between the two ends. Germline V gene sequence: CDR1 LNHDA, CDR2 SQIVND (reference sequence). CDR3 residues: CASSFQGYYGYTF. For the CDR3, the DNA is TGTGCCAGTAGTTTCCAGGGGTACTATGGCTACACCTTC.

The genes are TRBV14 and TRBJ2-5, with TRBD2 matching 11 bases. Germline V CDR1 and CDR2: SGHDN, FVKESK. This CDR3 contains 17 residues. J lost 5 bases, V lost 0 bases, and 8 bases had no gene match. CDR3 sequence reads: CASSQDLAGGGYETQYF. The DNA of the CDR3 is TGTGCCAGCAGCCAAGATCTAGCGGGGGGAGGATACGAGACCCAGTACTTC.

The chain links TRBV6-5 to TRBJ1-5; 8 bases are shared with TRBD1. This CDR3 has 13 residues. V trimming: 7 bases; J trimming: 10 bases; junction bases outside the gene matches: 9. Germline loops: CDR1 MNHEY, CDR2 SVGAGI. The CDR3 DNA sequence: TGTGCCAGCACCGACTGGACAGGGCAACCCCAGCATTTT. Translation gives CASTDWTGQPQHF.

V is TRBV5-1 and J is TRBJ1-2; 8 bases align to TRBD1. The J segment lost 3 bases and the V segment lost 4 bases, leaving 14 bases of the junction unmatched. The CDR3 contains 17 residues. The germline gives CDR1 SGHRS, CDR2 YFSETQ. The CDR3: CASSLFPRGRLDYGYTF. CDR3 in DNA: TGCGCCAGCAGCCTATTCCCCAGGGGGCGTCTGGACTATGGCTACACCTTC.

J is TRBJ2-1 and V is TRBV19, with 9 bases fitting TRBD1. The CDR3 length is 17 residues. Germline-derived CDR1 and CDR2 are LNHDA and SQIVND (reference sequence). The J segment lost 2 bases and the V segment lost 5 bases, leaving 10 bases of the junction unmatched. The CDR3, as DNA: TGTGCCAGTAGTGTCCCCCGGGACAGGGTCGCCTACAATGAGCAGTTCTTC. This translates into CASSVPRDRVAYNEQFF.

The chain carries TRBV7-9 and TRBJ2-1; weak D call: TRBD2 (5 bases). CDR3 length: 15 amino acids. Germline loops: CDR1 SEHNR, CDR2 FQNEAQ (reference sequence). V was pared by 2 bases and J by 2 bases, with 10 bases between. The CDR3 nucleotides are TGTGCCAGCAGCTTATCGGGAAATACCTACAATGAGCAGTTCTTC. Amino acid sequence: CASSLSGNTYNEQFF. Complete variable domain (other parts from reference TRBV7-9 and TRBJ2-1): DTGVSQNPRHKITKRGQNVTFRCDPISEHNRLYWYRQTLGQGPEFLTYFQNEAQLEKSRLLSDRFSAERPKGSFSTLEIQRTEQGDSAMYLCASSLSGNTYNEQFFGPGTRLTVL.

The genes are TRBV3-1 (or the pseudogene TRBV3-2) and TRBJ1-2, with D perhaps matching TRBD1 (6 bases). The germline gives CDR1 LGHDT, CDR2 YNNKEL (reference sequence). The CDR3 runs to 14 residues. Trimming took off 2 bases at V and 4 bases at J, with 11 bases between the two ends. CDR3: CASSQRQGIYGYTF. The DNA of the CDR3 is TGTGCCAGCAGCCAACGCCAGGGGATCTATGGCTACACCTTC.

The chain combines TRBV9 with TRBJ2-3; no definite D call. Germline CDR1 is SGDLS and CDR2 is YYNGEE. This CDR3 comprises 16 residues. The V end lost 0 bases, the J end lost 1 base, and 12 bases lay between the germline ends. The CDR3 loop reads CASSVDPEHRTDTQYF. CDR3 in DNA: TGTGCCAGCAGCGTAGATCCCGAACACCGCACAGATACGCAGTATTTT. Full variable domain (missing parts from reference TRBV9 and TRBJ2-3): DSGVTQTPKHLITATGQRVTLRCSPRSGDLSVYWYQQSLDQGLQFLIQYYNGEERAKGNILERFSAQQFPDLHSELNLSSLELGDSALYFCASSVDPEHRTDTQYFGPGTRLTVL.

This sequence joins TRBV5-1 and TRBJ2-1; D perhaps matches TRBD1 (5 bases). CDR1 is SGHRS and CDR2 is YFSETQ in the germline V gene. The CDR3 has 15 residues. Deletions cut 2 bases from V and 0 bases from J, with 9 bases between. CDR3 bases: TGCGCCAGCAGCTTTTACAGGAGCTCCTACAATGAGCAGTTCTTC. This codes for CASSFYRSSYNEQFF.

The rearrangement uses TRBV25-1 and TRBJ1-1, with D unclear. In germline, CDR1 is MGHDK, CDR2 SYGVNS. CDR3 length: 11 amino acids. Trimming stripped 3 bases from V and 5 bases from J, with 4 bases between. CDR3 sequence reads: CASSDLTEAFF. In DNA, the CDR3 is TGTGCCAGCAGTGATCTAACTGAAGCTTTCTTT.